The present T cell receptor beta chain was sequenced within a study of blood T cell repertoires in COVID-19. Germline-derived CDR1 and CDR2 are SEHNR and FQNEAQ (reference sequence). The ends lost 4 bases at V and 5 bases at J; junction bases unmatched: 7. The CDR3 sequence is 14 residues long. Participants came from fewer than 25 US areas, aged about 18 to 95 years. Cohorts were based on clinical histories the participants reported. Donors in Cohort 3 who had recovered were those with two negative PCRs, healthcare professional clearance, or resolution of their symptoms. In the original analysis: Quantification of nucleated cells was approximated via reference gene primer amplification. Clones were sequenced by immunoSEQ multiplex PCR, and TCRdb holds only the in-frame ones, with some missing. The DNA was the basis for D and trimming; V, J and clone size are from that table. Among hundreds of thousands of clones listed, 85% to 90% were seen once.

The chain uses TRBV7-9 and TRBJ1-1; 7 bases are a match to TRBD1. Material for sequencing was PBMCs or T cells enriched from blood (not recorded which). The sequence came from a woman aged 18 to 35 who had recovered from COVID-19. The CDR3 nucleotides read TGTGCCAGCAGCTCCCTAACAGGGGCTACTGAAGCTTTCTTT. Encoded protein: CASSSLTGATEAFF.